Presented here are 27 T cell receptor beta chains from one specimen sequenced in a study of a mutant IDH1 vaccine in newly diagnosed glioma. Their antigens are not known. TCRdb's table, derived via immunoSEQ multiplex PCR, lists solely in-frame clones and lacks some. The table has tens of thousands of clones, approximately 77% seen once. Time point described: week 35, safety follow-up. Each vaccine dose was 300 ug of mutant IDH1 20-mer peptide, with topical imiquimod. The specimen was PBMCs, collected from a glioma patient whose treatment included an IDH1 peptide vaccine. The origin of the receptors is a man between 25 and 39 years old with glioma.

CDR3 residues: CASSQGPPPRPAYEQYF. DNA of the CDR3: TGTGCCAGCAGCCAAGGCCCCCCTCCGCGGCCCGCCTACGAGCAGTACTTC. The chain carries TRBV4-2 and TRBJ2-7; no clear D. The V and J ends lost 1 base and 2 bases respectively, with 18 bases between them. CDR1 is LGHNA, CDR2 YNFKEQ, per germline. The CDR3 consists of 17 residues.

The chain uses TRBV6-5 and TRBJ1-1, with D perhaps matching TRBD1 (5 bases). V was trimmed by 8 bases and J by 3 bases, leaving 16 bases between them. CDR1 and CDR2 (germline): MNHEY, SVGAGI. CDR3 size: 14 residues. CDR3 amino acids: CASGATVYHTEAFF. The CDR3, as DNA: TGTGCCAGCGGAGCGACAGTATATCACACTGAAGCTTTCTTT.

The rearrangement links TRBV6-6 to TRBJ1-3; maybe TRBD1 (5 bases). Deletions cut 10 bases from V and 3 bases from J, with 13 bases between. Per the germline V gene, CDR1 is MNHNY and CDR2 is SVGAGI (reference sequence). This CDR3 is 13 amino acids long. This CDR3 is CAITGGGGNTIYF. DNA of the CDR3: TGTGCCATCACCGGGGGGGGTGGAAACACCATATATTTT.

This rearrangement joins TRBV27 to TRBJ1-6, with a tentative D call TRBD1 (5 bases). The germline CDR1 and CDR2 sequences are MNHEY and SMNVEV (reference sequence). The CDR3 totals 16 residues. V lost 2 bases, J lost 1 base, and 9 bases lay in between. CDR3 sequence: CASSLGGGSYNSPLHF. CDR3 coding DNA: TGTGCCAGCAGTTTAGGGGGTGGGTCCTATAATTCACCCCTCCACTTT.

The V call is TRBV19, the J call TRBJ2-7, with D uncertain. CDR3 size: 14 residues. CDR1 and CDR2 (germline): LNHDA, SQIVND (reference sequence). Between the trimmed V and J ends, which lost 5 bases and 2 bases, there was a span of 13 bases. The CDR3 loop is CASSPRAVPYEQYF. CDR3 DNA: TGTGCCAGTAGTCCTAGGGCAGTCCCCTACGAGCAGTACTTC.

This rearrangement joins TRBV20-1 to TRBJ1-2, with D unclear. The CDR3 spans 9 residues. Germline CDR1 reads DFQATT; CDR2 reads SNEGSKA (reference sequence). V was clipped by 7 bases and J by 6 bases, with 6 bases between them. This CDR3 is CSDKDGYTF. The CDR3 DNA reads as TGCAGTGACAAGGATGGCTACACCTTC.

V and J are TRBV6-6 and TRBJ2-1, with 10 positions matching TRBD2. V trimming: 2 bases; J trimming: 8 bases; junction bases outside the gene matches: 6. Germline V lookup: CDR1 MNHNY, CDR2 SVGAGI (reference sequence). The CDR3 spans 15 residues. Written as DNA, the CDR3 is TGTGCCAGCAGTTACCGGGCTAGCGGGAGCGATGAGCAGTTCTTC. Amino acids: CASSYRASGSDEQFF.

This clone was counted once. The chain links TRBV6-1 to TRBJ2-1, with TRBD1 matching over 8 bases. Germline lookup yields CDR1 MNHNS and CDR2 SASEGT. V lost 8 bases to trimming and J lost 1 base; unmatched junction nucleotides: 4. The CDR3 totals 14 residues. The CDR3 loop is CASPRQGSYNEQFF. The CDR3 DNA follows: TGTGCCAGCCCTAGACAGGGGTCCTACAATGAGCAGTTCTTC.

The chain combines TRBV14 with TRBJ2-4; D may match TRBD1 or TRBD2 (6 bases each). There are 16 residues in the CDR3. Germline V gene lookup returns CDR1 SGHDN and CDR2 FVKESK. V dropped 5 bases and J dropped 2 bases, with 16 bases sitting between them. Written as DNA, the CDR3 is TGTGCCAGCAGCTTCTCGGGGGCCTGGACCAAAAACATTCAGTACTTC. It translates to CASSFSGAWTKNIQYF.

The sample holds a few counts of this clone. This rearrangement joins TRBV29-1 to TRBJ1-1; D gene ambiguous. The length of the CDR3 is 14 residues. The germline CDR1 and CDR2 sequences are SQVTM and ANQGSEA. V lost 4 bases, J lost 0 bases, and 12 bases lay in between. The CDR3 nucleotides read TGCAGCGTTGTTTACTGGGGTGTGAACACTGAAGCTTTCTTT. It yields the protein CSVVYWGVNTEAFF.

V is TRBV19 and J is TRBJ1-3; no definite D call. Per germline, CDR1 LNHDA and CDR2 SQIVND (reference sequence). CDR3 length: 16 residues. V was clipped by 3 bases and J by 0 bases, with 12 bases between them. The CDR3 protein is CASSIFAGSSGNTIYF. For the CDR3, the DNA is TGTGCCAGTAGTATCTTCGCAGGATCCTCTGGAAACACCATATATTTT.

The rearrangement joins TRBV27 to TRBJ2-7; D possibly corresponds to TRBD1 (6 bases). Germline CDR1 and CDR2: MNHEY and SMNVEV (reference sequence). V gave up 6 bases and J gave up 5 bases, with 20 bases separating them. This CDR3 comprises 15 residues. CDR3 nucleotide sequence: TGTGCCAGCAGCCCCGGGACAATCCATGCCGACGAGCAGTACTTC. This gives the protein CASSPGTIHADEQYF.

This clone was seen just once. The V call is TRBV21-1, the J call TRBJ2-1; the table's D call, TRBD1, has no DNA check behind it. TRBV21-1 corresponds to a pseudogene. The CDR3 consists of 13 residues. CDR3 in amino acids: CASNGQGDNEQFF. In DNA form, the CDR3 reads TGTGCCAGCAACGGACAGGGCGACAATGAGCAGTTCTTC.

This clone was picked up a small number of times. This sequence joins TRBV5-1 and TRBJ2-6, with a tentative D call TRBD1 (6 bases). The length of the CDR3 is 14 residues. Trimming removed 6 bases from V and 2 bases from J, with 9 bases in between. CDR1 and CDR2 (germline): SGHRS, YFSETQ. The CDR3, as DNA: TGCGCCAGCAAGGGGGAACCTGGGGCCAACGTCCTGACTTTC. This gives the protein CASKGEPGANVLTF.

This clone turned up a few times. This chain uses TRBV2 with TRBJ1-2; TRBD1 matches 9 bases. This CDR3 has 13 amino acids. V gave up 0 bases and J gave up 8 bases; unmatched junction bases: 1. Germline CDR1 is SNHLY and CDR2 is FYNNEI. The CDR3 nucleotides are TGTGCCAGCAGTGAAGCTGGGACAGGGGGCTACACCTTC. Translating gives CASSEAGTGGYTF.

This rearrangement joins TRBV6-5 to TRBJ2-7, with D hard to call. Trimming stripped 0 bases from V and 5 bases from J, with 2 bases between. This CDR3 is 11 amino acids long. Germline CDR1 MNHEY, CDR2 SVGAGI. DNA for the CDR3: TGTGCCAGCAGTTACTCGGACGAGCAGTACTTC. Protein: CASSYSDEQYF.

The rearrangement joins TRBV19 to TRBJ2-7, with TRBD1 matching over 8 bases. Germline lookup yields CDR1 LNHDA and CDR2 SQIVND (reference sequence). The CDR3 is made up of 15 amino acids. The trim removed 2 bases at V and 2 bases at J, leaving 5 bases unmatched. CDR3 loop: CASSISQGAPYEQYF. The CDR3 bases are TGTGCCAGTAGTATAAGCCAGGGGGCCCCCTACGAGCAGTACTTC.

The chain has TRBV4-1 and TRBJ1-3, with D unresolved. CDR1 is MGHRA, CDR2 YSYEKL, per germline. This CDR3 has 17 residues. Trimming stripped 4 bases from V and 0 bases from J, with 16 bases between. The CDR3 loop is CASSRPFTDSSGNTIYF. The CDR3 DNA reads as TGCGCCAGCAGCCGACCTTTCACGGATAGCTCTGGAAACACCATATATTTT.

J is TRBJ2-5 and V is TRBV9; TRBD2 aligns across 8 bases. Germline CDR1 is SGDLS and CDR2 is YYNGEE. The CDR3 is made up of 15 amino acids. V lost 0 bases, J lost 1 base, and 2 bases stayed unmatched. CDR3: CASSVGTSSQETQYF. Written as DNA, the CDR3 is TGTGCCAGCAGCGTAGGGACTAGCAGCCAAGAGACCCAGTACTTC.

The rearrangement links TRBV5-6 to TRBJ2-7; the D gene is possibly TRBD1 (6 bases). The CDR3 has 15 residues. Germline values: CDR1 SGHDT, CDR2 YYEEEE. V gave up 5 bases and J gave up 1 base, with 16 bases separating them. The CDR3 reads CASRPRMGASYEQYF. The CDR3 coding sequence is TGTGCCAGCAGACCTAGGATGGGGGCGTCCTACGAGCAGTACTTC. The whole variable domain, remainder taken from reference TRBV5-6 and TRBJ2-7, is DAGVTQSPTHLIKTRGQQVTLRCSPKSGHDTVSWYQQALGQGPQFIFQYYEEEERQRGNFPDRFSGHQFPNYSSELNVNALLLGDSALYLCASRPRMGASYEQYFGPGTRLTVT.

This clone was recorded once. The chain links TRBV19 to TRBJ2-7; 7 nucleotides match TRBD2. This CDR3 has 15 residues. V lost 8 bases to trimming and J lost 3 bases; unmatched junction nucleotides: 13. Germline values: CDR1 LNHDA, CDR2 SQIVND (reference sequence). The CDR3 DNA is TGTGCCAGTTCCTATAGCGGGTGGGGTCTCTACGAGCAGTACTTC. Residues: CASSYSGWGLYEQYF.

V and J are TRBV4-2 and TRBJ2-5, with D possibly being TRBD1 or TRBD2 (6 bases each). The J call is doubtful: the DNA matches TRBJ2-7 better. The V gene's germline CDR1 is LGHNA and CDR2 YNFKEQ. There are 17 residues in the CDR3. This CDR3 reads CASSQPGAAGRIYEQYF. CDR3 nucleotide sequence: TGTGCCAGCAGCCAGCCGGGGGCAGCGGGTAGGATCTACGAGCAGTACTTC.

CDR3 amino acids: CASRVDSSSYNEQFF. In DNA form, the CDR3 reads TGTGCCAGCAGGGTCGACTCGAGCTCCTACAATGAGCAGTTCTTC. The chain links TRBV6-5 to TRBJ2-1, with unresolved D. With 6 bases removed from V and 0 bases from J, the gap between germline ends came to 12 bases. The CDR3 sequence is 15 residues long. CDR1 and CDR2 from the germline V gene are MNHEY and SVGAGI.

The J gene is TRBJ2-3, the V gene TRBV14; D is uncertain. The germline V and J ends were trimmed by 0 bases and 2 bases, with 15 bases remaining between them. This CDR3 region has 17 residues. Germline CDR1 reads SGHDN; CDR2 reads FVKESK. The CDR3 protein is CASSQDLPTLSTDTQYF. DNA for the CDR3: TGTGCCAGCAGCCAAGATCTGCCTACCCTGTCCACAGATACGCAGTATTTT.

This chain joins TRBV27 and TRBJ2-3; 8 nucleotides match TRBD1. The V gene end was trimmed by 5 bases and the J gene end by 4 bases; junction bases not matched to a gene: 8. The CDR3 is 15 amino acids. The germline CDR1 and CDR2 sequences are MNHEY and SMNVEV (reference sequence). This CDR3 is CASSLGQGLSDTQYF. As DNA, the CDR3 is TGTGCCAGCAGTCTAGGACAGGGATTGTCAGATACGCAGTATTTT.

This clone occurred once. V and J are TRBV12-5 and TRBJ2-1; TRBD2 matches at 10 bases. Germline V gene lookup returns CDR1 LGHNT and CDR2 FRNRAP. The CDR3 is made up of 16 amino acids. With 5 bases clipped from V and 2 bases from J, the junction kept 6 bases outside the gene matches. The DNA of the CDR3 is TGTGCTAGTGGTCGGGGGCTAGCGGGGGCCTACAATGAGCAGTTCTTC. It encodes CASGRGLAGAYNEQFF.

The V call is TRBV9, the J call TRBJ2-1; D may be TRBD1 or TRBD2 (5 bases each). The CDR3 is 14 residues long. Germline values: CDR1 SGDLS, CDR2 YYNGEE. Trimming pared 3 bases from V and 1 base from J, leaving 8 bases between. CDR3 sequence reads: CASSAGPSYNEQFF. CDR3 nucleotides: TGTGCCAGCAGCGCGGGACCATCCTACAATGAGCAGTTCTTC. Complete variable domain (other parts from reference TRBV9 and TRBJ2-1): DSGVTQTPKHLITATGQRVTLRCSPRSGDLSVYWYQQSLDQGLQFLIQYYNGEERAKGNILERFSAQQFPDLHSELNLSSLELGDSALYFCASSAGPSYNEQFFGPGTRLTVL.